This T cell receptor (beta chain) was sequenced in a study of neoadjuvant anti-PD-1 for oral cavity cancer. Findings and caveats of the study: With three patients per group, TCR findings need larger cohorts.

The time point: after neoadjuvant nivolumab, at surgical resection. CDR3 length: 14 residues. Trimming shortened V by 5 bases and J by 5 bases, and 13 bases separated the two germline ends. Germline V CDR1 and CDR2: SGHTA, FQGNSA. The assay was immunoSEQ multiplex PCR, and TCRdb's table has in-frame clones only and misses some. The table includes 7,000 to 9,500 clones, 60% to 75% detected once. Concerning this clone itself: Its antigen is undetermined.

The origin of this receptor is a person aged 40-85 years with oral cavity squamous cell carcinoma. This specimen consisted of PBMCs, obtained after nivolumab (anti-PD-1) treatment. This rearrangement joins TRBV7-2 to TRBJ1-3, with D tentatively TRBD1 (5 bases). The CDR3 loop is CASSLRESRNTIYF. CDR3 in DNA: TGTGCCAGCAGCCTCAGGGAAAGCAGAAACACCATATATTTT.